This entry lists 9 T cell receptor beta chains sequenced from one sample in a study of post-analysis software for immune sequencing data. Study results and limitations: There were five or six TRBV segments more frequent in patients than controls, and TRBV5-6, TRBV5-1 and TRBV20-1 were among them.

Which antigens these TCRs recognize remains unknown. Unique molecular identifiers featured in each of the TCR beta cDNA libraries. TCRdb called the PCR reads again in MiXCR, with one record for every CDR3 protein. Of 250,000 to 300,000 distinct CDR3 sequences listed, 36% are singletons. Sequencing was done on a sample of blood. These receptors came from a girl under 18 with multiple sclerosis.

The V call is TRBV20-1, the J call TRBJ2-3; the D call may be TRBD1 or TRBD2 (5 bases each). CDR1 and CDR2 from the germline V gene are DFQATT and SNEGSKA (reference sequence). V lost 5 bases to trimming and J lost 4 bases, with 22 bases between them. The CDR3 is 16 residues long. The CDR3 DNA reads TGCAGTGCTTTAAGGGCTAACGGGGCTAGAGCAGATACGCAGTATTTT. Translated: CSALRANGARADTQYF.

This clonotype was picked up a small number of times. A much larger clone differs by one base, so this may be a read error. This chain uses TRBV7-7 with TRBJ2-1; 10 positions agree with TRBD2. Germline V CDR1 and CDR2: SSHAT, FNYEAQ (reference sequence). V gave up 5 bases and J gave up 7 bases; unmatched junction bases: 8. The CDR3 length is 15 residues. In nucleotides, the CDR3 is TGTGCCAGCAGCCCCAGGACTAGCGGTGTGAATGAGCAGTTCTTC. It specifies CASSPRTSGVNEQFF.

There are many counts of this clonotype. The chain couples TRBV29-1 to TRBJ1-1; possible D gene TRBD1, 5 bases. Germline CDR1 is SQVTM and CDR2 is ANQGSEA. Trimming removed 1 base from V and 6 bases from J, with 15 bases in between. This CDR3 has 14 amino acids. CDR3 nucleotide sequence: TGCAGCGTTGAAGCTCCGGGGGTGAGGGCTGAAGCTTTCTTT. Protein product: CSVEAPGVRAEAFF. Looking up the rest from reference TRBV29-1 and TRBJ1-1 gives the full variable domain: SAVISQKPSRDICQRGTSLTIQCQVDSQVTMMFWYRQQPGQSLTLIATANQGSEATYESGFVIDKFPISRPNLTFSTLTVSNMSPEDSSIYLCSVEAPGVRAEAFFGQGTRLTVV.

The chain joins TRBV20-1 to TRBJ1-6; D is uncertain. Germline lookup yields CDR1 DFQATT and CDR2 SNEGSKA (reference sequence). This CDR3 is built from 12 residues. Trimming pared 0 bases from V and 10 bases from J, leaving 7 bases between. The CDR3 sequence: CSARDHDSPLHF. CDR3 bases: TGCAGTGCTAGAGATCATGACTCACCCCTCCACTTT.

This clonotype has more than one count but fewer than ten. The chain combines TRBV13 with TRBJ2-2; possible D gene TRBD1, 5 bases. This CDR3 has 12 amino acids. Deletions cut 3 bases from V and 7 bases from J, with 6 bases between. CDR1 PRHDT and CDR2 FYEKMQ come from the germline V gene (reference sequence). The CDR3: CASSFTGGELFF. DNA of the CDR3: TGTGCCAGCAGCTTCACAGGCGGGGAGCTGTTTTTT.

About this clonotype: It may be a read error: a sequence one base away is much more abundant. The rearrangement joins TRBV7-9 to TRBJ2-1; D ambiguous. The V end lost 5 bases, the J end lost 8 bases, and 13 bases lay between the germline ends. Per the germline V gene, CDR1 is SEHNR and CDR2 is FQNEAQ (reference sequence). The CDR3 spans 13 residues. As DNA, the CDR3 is TGTGCCAGCAGCCTGCCAGATGGCCATGAGCAGTTCTTC. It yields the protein CASSLPDGHEQFF.

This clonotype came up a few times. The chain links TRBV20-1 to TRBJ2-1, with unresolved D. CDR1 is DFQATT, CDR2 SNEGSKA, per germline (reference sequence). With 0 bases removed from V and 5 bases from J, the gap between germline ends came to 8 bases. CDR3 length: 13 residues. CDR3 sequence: CSARDPPHNEQFF. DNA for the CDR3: TGCAGTGCTAGAGATCCCCCCCACAATGAGCAGTTCTTC.

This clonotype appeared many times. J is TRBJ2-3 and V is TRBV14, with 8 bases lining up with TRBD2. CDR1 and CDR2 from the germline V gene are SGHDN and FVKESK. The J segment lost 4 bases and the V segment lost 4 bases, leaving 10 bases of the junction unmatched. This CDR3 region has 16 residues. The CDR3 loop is CASSPGPGGPADTQYF. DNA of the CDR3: TGTGCCAGCAGCCCCGGCCCGGGAGGGCCCGCAGATACGCAGTATTTT.

DNA of the CDR3: TGTGCCACCAGCAGAGACGGGAGCTCACCCCTCCACTTT. Residues: CATSRDGSSPLHF. V usage is TRBV15 and J usage is TRBJ1-6; no reliable D call. The CDR3 is made up of 13 amino acids. The ends were cut back, 0 bases at V and 10 bases at J, with 7 bases in the middle. Germline V gene lookup returns CDR1 LNHNV and CDR2 YYDKDF (reference sequence).